This TCR beta chain was obtained from a study of OX40 agonist ivuxolimab in advanced cancers. Background on the study: It was ivuxolimab, an agonistic anti-OX40 (CD134) antibody, that patients were treated with.

The germline CDR1 and CDR2 sequences are KGHSH and LQKENI. The CDR3 length is 13 residues. V dropped 0 bases and J dropped 4 bases, with 5 bases sitting between them. Clones were read by immunoSEQ multiplex PCR, and TCRdb kept only the in-frame ones, dropping some. The profile shows 100,000 to 150,000 clones, 85% to 95% of them singletons. This clone was counted once. This sequence originates from an adult with an advanced solid tumor such as melanoma, head and neck, liver or kidney cancer. V gene TRBV18 combines with J gene TRBJ2-3, with unresolved D. The sample in question was CD4+ or CD8+ T cells sorted from blood, obtained in a trial of the OX40 agonist ivuxolimab. CDR3 residues: CASSPPSADTQYF. DNA of the CDR3: TGTGCCAGCTCACCACCATCGGCAGATACGCAGTATTTT.